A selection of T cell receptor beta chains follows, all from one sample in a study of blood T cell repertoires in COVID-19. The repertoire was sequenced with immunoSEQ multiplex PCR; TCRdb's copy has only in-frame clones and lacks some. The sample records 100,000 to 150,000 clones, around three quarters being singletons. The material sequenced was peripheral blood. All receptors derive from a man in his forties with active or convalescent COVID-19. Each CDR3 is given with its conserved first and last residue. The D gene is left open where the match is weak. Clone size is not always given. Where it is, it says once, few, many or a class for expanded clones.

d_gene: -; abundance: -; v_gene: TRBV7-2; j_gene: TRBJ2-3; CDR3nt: TGTGCCAGCAGCTTACTGAGGAGAGGTCTAGATACGCAGTATTTT; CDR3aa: CASSLLRRGLDTQYF
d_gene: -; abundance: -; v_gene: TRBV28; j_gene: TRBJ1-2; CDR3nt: TGTGCCAGCAAACTCCCCCGAGGAGGCTACACCTTC; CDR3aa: CASKLPRGGYTF
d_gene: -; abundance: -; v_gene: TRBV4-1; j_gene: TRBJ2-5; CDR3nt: TGCGCCAGCAGCCGGCTACCTCCACAGGGAGCCGGGGAGACCCAGTACTTC; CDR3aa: CASSRLPPQGAGETQYF
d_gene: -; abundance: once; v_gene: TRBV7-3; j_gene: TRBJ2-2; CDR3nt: TGTGCCAGCAGCAAACTAGGAACCCCCCCAACCGGGGAGCTGTTTTTT; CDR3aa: CASSKLGTPPTGELFF
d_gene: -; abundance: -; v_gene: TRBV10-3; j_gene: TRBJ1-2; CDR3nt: TGTGCCACTTCAGGGCCTAACTATGGCTACACCTTC; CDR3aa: CATSGPNYGYTF
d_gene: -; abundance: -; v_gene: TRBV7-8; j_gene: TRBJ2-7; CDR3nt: TGTGCCAGCAGCTTAGGATCGGTCGGCCCTACGGGGAACGAGCAGTACTTC; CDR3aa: CASSLGSVGPTGNEQYF
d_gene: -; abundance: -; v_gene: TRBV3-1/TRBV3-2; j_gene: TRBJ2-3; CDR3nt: TGTGCCAGCACCGGGTCCTACGGCGCAGATACGCAGTATTTT; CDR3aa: CASTGSYGADTQYF
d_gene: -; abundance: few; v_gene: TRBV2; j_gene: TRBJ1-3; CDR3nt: TGTGCCAGTACAACCTTCTCTGGAAACACCATATATTTT; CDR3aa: CASTTFSGNTIYF
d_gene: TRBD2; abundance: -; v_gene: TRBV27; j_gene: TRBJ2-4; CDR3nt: TGTGCCAGCAGCTTTAGGCGGGAGAGGGACATTCAGTACTTC; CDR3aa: CASSFRRERDIQYF
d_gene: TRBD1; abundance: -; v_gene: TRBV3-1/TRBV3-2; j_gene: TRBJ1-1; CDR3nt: TGTGCCAGCAGCTTAACGGGCCGGGACAGTCCCCGGGCTTTCTTT; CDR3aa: CASSLTGRDSPRAFF
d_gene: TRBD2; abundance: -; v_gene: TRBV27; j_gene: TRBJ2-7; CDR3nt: TGTGCCAGCAGTCCACTCCCCGGGACTAGCGGGAAATCGGTCGAGCAGTACTTC; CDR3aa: CASSPLPGTSGKSVEQYF
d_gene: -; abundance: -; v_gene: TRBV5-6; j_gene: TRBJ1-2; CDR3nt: TGTGCCAGCAGCTCCGGGAGCGTGCTCTATGGCTACACCTTC; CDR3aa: CASSSGSVLYGYTF
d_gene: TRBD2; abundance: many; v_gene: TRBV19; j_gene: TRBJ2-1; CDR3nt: TGTGCCAGTAGTATAGGGGGACTAGCGGGGGCTACAGCTGAGCAGTTCTTC; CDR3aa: CASSIGGLAGATAEQFF
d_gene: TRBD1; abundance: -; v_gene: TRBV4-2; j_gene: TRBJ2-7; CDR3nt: TGTGCCAGCAGCCAAGGGGCAGGGGGCGCGGACGAGCAGTACTTC; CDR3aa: CASSQGAGGADEQYF
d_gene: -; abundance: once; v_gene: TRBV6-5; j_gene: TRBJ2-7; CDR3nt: TGTGCCAGCAGTTATCAGGGTCCTTACGAGCAGTACTTC; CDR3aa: CASSYQGPYEQYF
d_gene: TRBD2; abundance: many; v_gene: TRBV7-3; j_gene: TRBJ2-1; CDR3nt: TGTGCCAGCAGTATAGCGGGGGGTTTGGTTGAGCAGTTCTTC; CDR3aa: CASSIAGGLVEQFF
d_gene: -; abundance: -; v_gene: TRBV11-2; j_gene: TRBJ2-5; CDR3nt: TGTGCCAGCAGCCCCCTCGGGGGACGTAGCCAAGAGACCCAGTACTTC; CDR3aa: CASSPLGGRSQETQYF
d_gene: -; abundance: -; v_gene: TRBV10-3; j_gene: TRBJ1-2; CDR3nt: TGTGCCATATCTCAAGGGGCTGGCTATGGCTACACCTTC; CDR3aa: CAISQGAGYGYTF
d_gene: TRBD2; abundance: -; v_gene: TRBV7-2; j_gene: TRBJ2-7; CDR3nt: TGTGCCAGCAGCCCCTCAGATCTACTAGCGGCCTACGAGCAGTACTTC; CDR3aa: CASSPSDLLAAYEQYF
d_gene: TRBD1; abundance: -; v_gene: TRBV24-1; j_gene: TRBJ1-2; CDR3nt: TGTGCCACCAGTGACATTGACAGGGACTATGGCTACACCTTC; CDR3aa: CATSDIDRDYGYTF
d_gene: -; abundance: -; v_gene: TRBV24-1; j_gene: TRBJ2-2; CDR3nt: TGTGCCACCCGTGAGAAGGGGACCGGGGAGCTGTTTTTT; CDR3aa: CATREKGTGELFF
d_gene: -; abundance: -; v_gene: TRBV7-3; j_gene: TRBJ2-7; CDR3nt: TGTGCCAGCAGCTTACAACAGGGTTACGAGCAGTACTTC; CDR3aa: CASSLQQGYEQYF
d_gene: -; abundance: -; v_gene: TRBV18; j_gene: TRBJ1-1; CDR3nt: TGTGCCAGCTCACCCCCCGGGGGGCCGGGCACTGAAGCTTTCTTT; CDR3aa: CASSPPGGPGTEAFF
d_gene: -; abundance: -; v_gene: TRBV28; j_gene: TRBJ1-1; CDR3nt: TGTGCCAGCAGACCACAGGGTAGGAACACTGAAGCTTTCTTT; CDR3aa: CASRPQGRNTEAFF
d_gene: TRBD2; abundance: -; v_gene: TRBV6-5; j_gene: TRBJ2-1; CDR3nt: TGTGCCAGCACAACGACTAGCGGGAGTTATGAGCAGTTCTTC; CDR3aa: CASTTTSGSYEQFF
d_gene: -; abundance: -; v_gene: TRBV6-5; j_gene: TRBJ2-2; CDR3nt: TGTGCCAGCAGTTCCCCAGTCGGGAGGAACACCGGGGAGCTGTTTTTT; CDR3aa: CASSSPVGRNTGELFF
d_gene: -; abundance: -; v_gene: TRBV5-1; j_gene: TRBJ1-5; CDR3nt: TGCGCCAGCAGCTTGTTTGCGGGGGTTGGCAATCAGCCCCAGCATTTT; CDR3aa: CASSLFAGVGNQPQHF